This entry lists 26 T cell receptor beta chains sequenced from one sample in a study of sequential checkpoint blockade in melanoma. TCRdb's table, derived via immunoSEQ multiplex PCR, lists solely in-frame clones and lacks some. This sample has around 5,000 clones, with about 78% found just once. The treatment was: randomized to nivolumab then ipilimumab (arm A) or the reverse (arm B). Specimen: CD8+ T cells sorted from blood (inferred from file names), collected from a patient given nivolumab and ipilimumab in sequence. These receptor sequences come from a human donor with melanoma.

The gene calls are TRBV6-6 and TRBJ1-2, with D possibly matching TRBD1 (5 bases). This CDR3 is built from 15 residues. CDR1 is MNHNY, CDR2 SVGAGI, per germline (reference sequence). Trimming left V 4 bases short and J 8 bases short, with 20 bases between. CDR3 loop: CASSFGGQGLSGYTF. CDR3 DNA: TGTGCCAGCAGTTTCGGTGGGCAGGGCCTGTCCGGCTACACCTTC.

This chain uses TRBV7-9 with TRBJ1-1; D is possibly TRBD1 (5 bases). The CDR3 runs 15 residues. V gave up 2 bases and J gave up 12 bases, with 22 bases separating them. Germline values: CDR1 SEHNR, CDR2 FQNEAQ (reference sequence). This chain's CDR3 is CASSLPARREGWTFF. The CDR3 region has the DNA TGTGCCAGCAGCTTACCGGCCCGCAGGGAAGGTTGGACTTTCTTT. Full variable domain (remainder filled in from reference TRBV7-9 and TRBJ1-1): DTGVSQNPRHKITKRGQNVTFRCDPISEHNRLYWYRQTLGQGPEFLTYFQNEAQLEKSRLLSDRFSAERPKGSFSTLEIQRTEQGDSAMYLCASSLPARREGWTFFGQGTRLTVV.

The chain has TRBV27 and TRBJ1-1, with D tentatively TRBD1 (6 bases). From germline, CDR1 is MNHEY and CDR2 SMNVEV (reference sequence). V lost 7 bases to trimming and J lost 4 bases, with 16 bases between them. CDR3 length equals 14 residues. The CDR3 reads CASTRGGATTEAFF. Here the CDR3 DNA reads TGTGCCAGCACCCGGGGGGGGGCGACCACTGAAGCTTTCTTT.

The chain recombines TRBV7-8 with TRBJ1-6, with D hard to call. Trimming took 4 bases from V and 5 from J, leaving 12 bases between them. The CDR3 sequence is 15 residues long. Germline CDR1 SGHVS, CDR2 FQNEAQ. The chain's CDR3 is CASSSNTGNNSPLHF. The DNA for the CDR3 is TGTGCCAGCAGCTCTAACACGGGGAATAATTCACCCCTCCACTTT. The complete variable domain, with remaining parts taken from reference TRBV7-8 and TRBJ1-6, reads GAGVSQSPRYKVAKRGQDVALRCDPISGHVSLFWYQQALGQGPEFLTYFQNEAQLDKSGLPSDRFFAERPEGSVSTLKIQRTQQEDSAVYLCASSSNTGNNSPLHFGNGTRLTVT.

CDR3 residues: CASSQVRENTEAFF. In DNA, the CDR3 is TGTGCCAGCAGCCAAGTACGGGAGAACACTGAAGCTTTCTTT. The chain links TRBV4-2 to TRBJ1-1; D not resolved. V lost 1 base and J 1 base, leaving 7 bases between the germline ends. Per germline, CDR1 LGHNA and CDR2 YNFKEQ. The CDR3 is 14 residues long.

The chain employs TRBV7-9 and TRBJ1-2, with 7 nucleotides matching TRBD1. The CDR3 is made up of 14 amino acids. Germline lookup yields CDR1 SEHNR and CDR2 FQNEAQ (reference sequence). J lost 5 bases, V lost 5 bases, and 8 bases had no gene match. Written as DNA, the CDR3 is TGTGCCAGCAGCCCCCCGGACAGGCCTTATGGCTACACCTTC. Translated: CASSPPDRPYGYTF.

This clone was detected once. The chain combines TRBV9 with TRBJ1-2, with 7 bases matching TRBD1. From germline, CDR1 is SGDLS and CDR2 YYNGEE. Trimming took 5 bases from V and 5 from J; bases not matched to a gene: 9. This CDR3 contains 14 residues. CDR3 amino acids: CASRGQVPKYGYTF. CDR3 DNA sequence: TGTGCCAGCAGAGGACAGGTACCAAAATATGGCTACACCTTC.

V gene TRBV27 combines with J gene TRBJ2-1, with 7 bases lining up with TRBD1. V was clipped by 3 bases and J by 8 bases; unmatched bases: 4. The CDR3 has 13 amino acids. Germline loops: CDR1 MNHEY, CDR2 SMNVEV (reference sequence). The CDR3 DNA is TGTGCCAGCAGTTTGAACAGGGGCTATGAGCAGTTCTTC. Protein: CASSLNRGYEQFF.

The genes are TRBV6-5 and TRBJ1-1; tentatively, D is TRBD1 (5 bases). From germline, CDR1 is MNHEY and CDR2 SVGAGI. Trimming pared 2 bases from V and 1 base from J, leaving 8 bases between. CDR3 length: 14 amino acids. The CDR3: CASSYGAGNTEAFF. CDR3 nucleotides: TGTGCCAGCAGTTACGGGGCAGGGAACACTGAAGCTTTCTTT.

This clone was observed a handful of times. The V gene is TRBV13, the J gene TRBJ2-7; 7 nucleotides align to TRBD1. In germline, CDR1 is PRHDT, CDR2 FYEKMQ (reference sequence). CDR3 length: 14 amino acids. The J segment lost 2 bases and the V segment lost 5 bases, leaving 6 bases of the junction unmatched. The chain's CDR3 is CASSPRQGPYEQYF. The CDR3 DNA reads TGTGCCAGCAGCCCTAGACAGGGACCCTACGAGCAGTACTTC.

The chain links TRBV7-2 to TRBJ1-5; unclear D gene. V lost 5 bases, J lost 6 bases, and 17 bases lay in between. Germline V gives CDR1 SGHTA, CDR2 FQGNSA. This CDR3 has 15 amino acids. CDR3 nucleotide sequence: TGTGCCAGCAGCCCCTCCGGGTGGAAAGCTCAGCCCCAGCATTTT. It yields the protein CASSPSGWKAQPQHF.

This clone was seen only a few times. DNA for the CDR3: TGTGCCAGCAAGGCGGGGGCCTCGGCGGGTATGGAAGAGACCCAGTACTTC. Its protein is CASKAGASAGMEETQYF. The genes are TRBV9 and TRBJ2-5, with D possibly TRBD2 on 7 matching bases. Germline V CDR1 and CDR2: SGDLS, YYNGEE. V gave up 6 bases and J gave up 3 bases, with 24 bases separating them. The CDR3 runs to 17 residues.

V usage is TRBV9 and J usage is TRBJ2-1, with 7 bases that match TRBD1. The germline CDR1 and CDR2 sequences are SGDLS and YYNGEE. CDR3 size: 16 residues. The trim removed 0 bases at V and 2 bases at J, leaving 5 bases unmatched. Here the CDR3 DNA reads TGTGCCAGCAGCGTAGTTCCCCAGGGGGCCTACAATGAGCAGTTCTTC. Its protein product is CASSVVPQGAYNEQFF. The whole variable domain, filled in from reference TRBV9 and TRBJ2-1, reads DSGVTQTPKHLITATGQRVTLRCSPRSGDLSVYWYQQSLDQGLQFLIQYYNGEERAKGNILERFSAQQFPDLHSELNLSSLELGDSALYFCASSVVPQGAYNEQFFGPGTRLTVL.

This clone was counted a few times. The rearrangement uses TRBV14 and TRBJ2-5; the D gene is possibly TRBD1 (6 bases). CDR1 is SGHDN, CDR2 FVKESK, per germline. Deletions cut 3 bases from V and 0 bases from J, with 11 bases between. This CDR3 region has 15 residues. The CDR3 protein is CASSHFRGNQETQYF. CDR3 sequence (DNA): TGTGCCAGCAGCCACTTCAGGGGAAACCAAGAGACCCAGTACTTC.

The rearrangement uses TRBV5-6 and TRBJ2-6, with TRBD1 matching 8 bases. V lost 4 bases to trimming and J lost 0 bases; unmatched junction nucleotides: 3. Looked up from germline, CDR1 is SGHDT and CDR2 is YYEEEE. The CDR3 spans 16 residues. CDR3 coding DNA: TGTGCCAGCAGCACAGGGACAGGCTCTGGGGCCAACGTCCTGACTTTC. Amino acids: CASSTGTGSGANVLTF.

This chain uses TRBV10-2 with TRBJ2-5; D remains ambiguous. The germline V gene encodes CDR1 WSHSY and CDR2 SAAADI. Trimming pared 0 bases from V and 0 bases from J, leaving 5 bases between. This CDR3 is built from 14 residues. The CDR3, as DNA: TGCGCCAGCAGTGAGTCCAGGTACCAAGAGACCCAGTACTTC. Its translation: CASSESRYQETQYF.

The J gene is TRBJ1-5, the V gene TRBV10-2; TRBD1 might be the D (5 bases). The V and J ends lost 2 bases and 9 bases respectively, with 8 bases between them. This CDR3 contains 12 residues. The germline CDR1 and CDR2 sequences are WSHSY and SAAADI. This CDR3 is CASSEGTPPQHF. As DNA, the CDR3 is TGCGCCAGCAGTGAGGGGACTCCGCCCCAGCATTTT.

The V gene is TRBV4-3, the J gene TRBJ2-2; maybe TRBD2 (5 bases). CDR3 size: 16 residues. From germline, CDR1 is LGHNA and CDR2 YSLEER. V was shortened by 3 bases and J by 0 bases, with 11 bases between the two germline ends. CDR3 sequence: CASSHWAAANTGELFF. The CDR3 nucleotides read TGCGCCAGCAGCCATTGGGCAGCGGCGAACACCGGGGAGCTGTTTTTT.

This chain connects TRBV7-9 to TRBJ2-1, with a weak D call TRBD2 (6 bases). V was clipped by 3 bases and J by 2 bases, with 11 bases between them. The CDR3 has 15 residues. Germline V gives CDR1 SEHNR, CDR2 FQNEAQ (reference sequence). The CDR3 region is CASSFLGGTYNEQFF. CDR3 coding DNA: TGTGCCAGCAGCTTCTTGGGGGGAACCTACAATGAGCAGTTCTTC.

About this clone itself: One end of the junction is discordant with germline, which a read error may explain. The rearrangement joins TRBV30 to TRBJ2-7; perhaps TRBD1 as D (6 bases). CDR1 is GTSNPN, CDR2 SVGIG, per germline (reference sequence). This CDR3 has 14 amino acids. The CDR3 loop reads CAWSNNRVLYGQYF. In DNA, the CDR3 is TGTGCCTGGAGTAACAACAGGGTTTTGTACGGGCAGTACTTC. Combining the CDR3 with reference TRBV30 and TRBJ2-7 gives the whole variable domain SQTIHQWPATLVQPVGSPLSLECTVEGTSNPNLYWYRQAAGRGLQLLFYSVGIGQISSEVPQNLSASRPQDRQFILSSKKLLLSDSGFYLCAWSNNRVLYGQYFGPGTRLTVT.

This chain joins TRBV4-1 and TRBJ2-7; 8 bases are shared with TRBD2. V lost 2 bases and J lost 0; bases outside the gene matches: 3. This CDR3 has 15 amino acids. Germline-derived CDR1 and CDR2 are MGHRA and YSYEKL. CDR3 protein: CASSQQLAASYEQYF. As DNA, the CDR3 is TGCGCCAGCAGCCAACAACTAGCGGCCTCCTACGAGCAGTACTTC.

Here the CDR3 reads CASSPGYRNTIYF. The CDR3 DNA reads as TGTGCCAGCAGTCCAGGGTATCGAAACACCATATATTTT. This chain links TRBV6-5 with TRBJ1-3; tentatively, D is TRBD1 (5 bases). This CDR3 is built from 13 residues. V gave up 5 bases and J gave up 5 bases, with 10 bases separating them. In germline, CDR1 is MNHEY, CDR2 SVGAGI.

The chain is built from TRBV30 and TRBJ2-2, with TRBD1 identical over 8 bases. The V segment lost 5 bases and the J segment 2 bases; nucleotides outside the gene matches: 4. The germline V gene encodes CDR1 GTSNPN and CDR2 SVGIG (reference sequence). The CDR3 covers 14 residues. CDR3 sequence: CAWDRGSNTGELFF. DNA of the CDR3: TGTGCCTGGGACAGGGGCTCTAACACCGGGGAGCTGTTTTTT.

J is TRBJ2-7 and V is TRBV30; TRBD1 agrees at 9 bases. The germline CDR1 and CDR2 sequences are GTSNPN and SVGIG (reference sequence). J was trimmed by 4 bases and V by 3 bases; bases with no gene match: 4. There are 13 residues in the CDR3. For the CDR3, the DNA is TGTGCCTGGAGCCCGGGACAGGGTTACGAGCAGTACTTC. Amino acids: CAWSPGQGYEQYF. The entire variable domain, with the rest obtained from reference TRBV30 and TRBJ2-7, is as follows: SQTIHQWPATLVQPVGSPLSLECTVEGTSNPNLYWYRQAAGRGLQLLFYSVGIGQISSEVPQNLSASRPQDRQFILSSKKLLLSDSGFYLCAWSPGQGYEQYFGPGTRLTVT.

Only a few counts were recorded for this clone. V gene TRBV19 combines with J gene TRBJ2-7, with 11 bases fitting TRBD1. There are 16 residues in the CDR3. J lost 3 bases, V lost 0 bases, and 4 bases had no gene match. CDR1 and CDR2 from the germline V gene are LNHDA and SQIVND (reference sequence). Here the CDR3 DNA reads TGTGCCAGTAGTATAGACCCCGGGACAGGGGGCTACGAGCAGTACTTC. It specifies CASSIDPGTGGYEQYF.

The V call is TRBV27, the J call TRBJ1-4, with 7 positions matching TRBD1. V lost 4 bases to trimming and J lost 7 bases; unmatched junction nucleotides: 3. The germline gives CDR1 MNHEY, CDR2 SMNVEV (reference sequence). This CDR3 comprises 13 residues. The CDR3 protein is CASSSQGGEKLFF. For the CDR3, the DNA is TGTGCCAGCAGTTCCCAGGGGGGTGAAAAACTGTTTTTT.